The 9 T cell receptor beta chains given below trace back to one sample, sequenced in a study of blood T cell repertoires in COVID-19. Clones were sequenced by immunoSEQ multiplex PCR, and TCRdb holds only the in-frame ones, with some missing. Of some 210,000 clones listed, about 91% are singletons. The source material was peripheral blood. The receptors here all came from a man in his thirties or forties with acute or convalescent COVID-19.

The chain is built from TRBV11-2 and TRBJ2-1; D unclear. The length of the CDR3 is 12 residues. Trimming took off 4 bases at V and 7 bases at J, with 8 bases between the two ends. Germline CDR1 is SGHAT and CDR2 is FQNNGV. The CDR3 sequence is CASSSPVNEQFF. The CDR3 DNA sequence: TGTGCCAGCAGCTCCCCAGTGAATGAGCAGTTCTTC.

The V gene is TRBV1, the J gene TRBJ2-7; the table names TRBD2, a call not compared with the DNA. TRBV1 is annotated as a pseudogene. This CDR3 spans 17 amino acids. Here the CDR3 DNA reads TGCACCAGCAGCCATTCGACGAGGACTAGCGGGTTCTACGAGCAGTACTTC. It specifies CTSSHSTRTSGFYEQYF.

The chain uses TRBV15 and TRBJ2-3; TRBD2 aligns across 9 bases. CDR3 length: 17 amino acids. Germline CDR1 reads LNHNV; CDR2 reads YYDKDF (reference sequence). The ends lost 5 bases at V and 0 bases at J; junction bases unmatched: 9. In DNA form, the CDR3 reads TGTGCCACCAGCCCCCCCGGGCTAGCGGGGAGCACAGATACGCAGTATTTT. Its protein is CATSPPGLAGSTDTQYF. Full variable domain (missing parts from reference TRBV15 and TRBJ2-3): DAMVIQNPRYQVTQFGKPVTLSCSQTLNHNVMYWYQQKSSQAPKLLFHYYDKDFNNEADTPDNFQSRRPNTSFCFLDIRSPGLGDTAMYLCATSPPGLAGSTDTQYFGPGTRLTVL.

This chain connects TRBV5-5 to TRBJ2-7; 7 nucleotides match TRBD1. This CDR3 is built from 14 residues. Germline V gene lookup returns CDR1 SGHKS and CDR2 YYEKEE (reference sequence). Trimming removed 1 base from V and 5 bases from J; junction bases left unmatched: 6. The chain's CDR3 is CASSLSRGRDEQYF. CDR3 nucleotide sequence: TGTGCCAGCAGCTTGTCCAGGGGGAGAGACGAGCAGTACTTC. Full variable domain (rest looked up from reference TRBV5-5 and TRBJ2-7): DAGVTQSPTHLIKTRGQQVTLRCSPISGHKSVSWYQQVLGQGPQFIFQYYEKEERGRGNFPDRFSARQFPNYSSELNVNALLLGDSALYLCASSLSRGRDEQYFGPGTRLTVT.

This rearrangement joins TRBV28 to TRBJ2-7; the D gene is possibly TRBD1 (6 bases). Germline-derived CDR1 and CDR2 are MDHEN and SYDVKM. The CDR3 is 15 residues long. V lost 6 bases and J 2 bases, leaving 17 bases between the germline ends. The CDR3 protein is CASSRSGVPPYEQYF. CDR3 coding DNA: TGTGCCAGCAGCCGCTCAGGGGTACCCCCCTACGAGCAGTACTTC.

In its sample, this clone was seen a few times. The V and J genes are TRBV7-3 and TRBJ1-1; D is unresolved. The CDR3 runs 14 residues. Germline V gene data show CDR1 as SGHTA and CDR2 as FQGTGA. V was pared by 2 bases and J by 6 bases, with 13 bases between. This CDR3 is CASSLVGEGSEAFF. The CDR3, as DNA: TGTGCCAGCAGCTTAGTCGGGGAGGGCTCTGAAGCTTTCTTT.

CDR3 amino acids: CAWSMSGTGNTIYF. The CDR3 DNA sequence: TGTGCCTGGAGTATGTCGGGGACTGGAAACACCATATATTTT. The chain couples TRBV30 to TRBJ1-3; no firm D call. Looked up from germline, CDR1 is GTSNPN and CDR2 is SVGIG (reference sequence). Trimming shortened V by 2 bases and J by 2 bases, and 10 bases separated the two germline ends. This CDR3 comprises 14 residues.

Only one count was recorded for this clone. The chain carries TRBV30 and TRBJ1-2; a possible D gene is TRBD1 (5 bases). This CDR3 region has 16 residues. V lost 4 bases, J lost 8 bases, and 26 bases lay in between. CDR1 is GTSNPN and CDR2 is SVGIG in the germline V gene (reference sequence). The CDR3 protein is CAWIGLGGAGMDGYTF. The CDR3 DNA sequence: TGTGCCTGGATAGGCCTTGGCGGGGCGGGTATGGACGGCTACACCTTC.

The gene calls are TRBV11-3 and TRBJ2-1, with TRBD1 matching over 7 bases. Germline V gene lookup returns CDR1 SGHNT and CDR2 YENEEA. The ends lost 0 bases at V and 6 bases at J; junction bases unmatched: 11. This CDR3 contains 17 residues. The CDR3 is CASSLEIQGQTTNEQFF. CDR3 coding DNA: TGTGCCAGCAGCTTAGAAATCCAGGGACAGACTACCAATGAGCAGTTCTTC. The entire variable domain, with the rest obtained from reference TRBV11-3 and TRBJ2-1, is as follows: EAGVVQSPRYKIIEKKQPVAFWCNPISGHNTLYWYLQNLGQGPELLIRYENEEAVDDSQLPKDRFSAERLKGVDSTLKIQPAELGDSAVYLCASSLEIQGQTTNEQFFGPGTRLTVL.